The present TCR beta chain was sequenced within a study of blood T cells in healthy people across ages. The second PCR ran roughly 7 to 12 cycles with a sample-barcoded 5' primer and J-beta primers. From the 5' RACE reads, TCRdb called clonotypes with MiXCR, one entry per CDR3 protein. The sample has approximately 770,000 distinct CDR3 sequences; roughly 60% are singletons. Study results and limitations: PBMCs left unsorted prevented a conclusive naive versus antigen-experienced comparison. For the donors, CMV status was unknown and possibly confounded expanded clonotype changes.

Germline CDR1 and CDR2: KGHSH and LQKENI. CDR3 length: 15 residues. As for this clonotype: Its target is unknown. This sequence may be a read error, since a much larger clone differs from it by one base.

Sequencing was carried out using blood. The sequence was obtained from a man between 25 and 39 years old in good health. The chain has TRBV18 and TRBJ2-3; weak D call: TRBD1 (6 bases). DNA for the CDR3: TGTGCCAGCGAACCGGACAGACCAAACACAGATAGGCAGTATTTT. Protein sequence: CASEPDRPNTDRQYF.